The entry below gives a single T cell receptor (beta chain) sequence along with its context. The data are from a study of blood T cell repertoires in COVID-19. Looking at the study overall: The United States, Italy and Spain provided the acute and convalescent COVID-19 samples. T cells, B-cell-depleted T cells, or PBMCs supplied cDNA or gDNA.

Recruited during active infection, patients (from Seattle) were subsequently followed longitudinally. The V and J ends lost 0 bases and 7 bases, in that order; junction bases with no gene match: 12. The germline gives CDR1 MGHRA, CDR2 YSYEKL. This CDR3 has 16 residues. Authors' methods: Estimation of nucleated cell counts was performed using reference gene primer amplification. TCRdb's copy holds only in-frame clones and misses some; the assay was immunoSEQ multiplex PCR. The V and J calls and the clone size are those of that table, but D and trimming were determined from the DNA. Of some 70,000 clones listed, about 92% are singletons.

Sample: peripheral blood. The genes are TRBV4-1 and TRBJ2-7, with TRBD2 identical over 7 bases. The TCR was taken from a man aged 50-59 years with COVID-19, enrolled during active disease. This CDR3 reads CASSQEGGTNIREQYF. The CDR3 DNA reads TGCGCCAGCAGCCAAGAGGGGGGGACCAATATACGAGAGCAGTACTTC.